This T cell receptor (beta chain) appears in the sequencing data of a study of blood T cell repertoires in COVID-19. About the study: There were acute and convalescent COVID-19 samples, and they came from the United States, Italy and Spain.

Assay used: immunoSEQ multiplex PCR; TCRdb lists only in-frame clones, some missing. The data contain 100,000 to 150,000 clones, roughly 84% of them singletons. The germline gives CDR1 SGHTA, CDR2 FQGNSA. The CDR3 is 18 residues long. V shed 4 bases and J 0 bases; nucleotides not matched to a gene: 7. The origin of this receptor is a woman aged 80 or over with acute or convalescent COVID-19. V gene TRBV7-2 combines with J gene TRBJ2-2, with TRBD2 matching over 11 bases. Material for sequencing was peripheral blood. The CDR3 coding sequence is TGTGCCAGCAGCTGGCCTAGCGGGGGGCTCGCGAACACCGGGGAGCTGTTTTTT. It translates to CASSWPSGGLANTGELFF.